The T cell receptor (beta chain) under discussion was sequenced for a study of naive and memory T cell subsets. An oligonucleotide containing a UMI was ligated to the 3' end of TCR cDNA. RNA was extracted from 2.5 to 3 ml of whole blood of healthy adults. Unsorted total RNA, roughly 1 to 1,100 ng, was DNase treated before reverse transcription. CDR3 length equals 14 residues. The germline V gene encodes CDR1 SGHTA and CDR2 FQGNSA. V was cut by 1 base and J by 4 bases, with 10 bases left in between. This clonotype showed up many times. As yet, its antigen is unknown. Four PCR rounds used nested alpha and beta constant region primers plus the SP2 primer. Blood and skin TCR RNA was reverse transcribed with alpha and beta constant primers. Each CDR3 protein gets one entry after TCRdb re-called the 5' RACE reads with MiXCR. Counted here are around 56,000 distinct CDR3 sequences, less than 10% occurring once; the ten biggest clones make up more than 7.5%.

Findings and limits, study-wide: Potentially, T cell activation and differentiation skew this RNA-based measurement.

The receptor's source is a female donor in good health. The chain uses TRBV7-2 and TRBJ1-2, with unresolved D. CDR3 protein: CASSLGGSLYGYTF. The CDR3 DNA reads TGTGCCAGCAGCTTAGGCGGCTCCCTCTATGGCTACACCTTC.